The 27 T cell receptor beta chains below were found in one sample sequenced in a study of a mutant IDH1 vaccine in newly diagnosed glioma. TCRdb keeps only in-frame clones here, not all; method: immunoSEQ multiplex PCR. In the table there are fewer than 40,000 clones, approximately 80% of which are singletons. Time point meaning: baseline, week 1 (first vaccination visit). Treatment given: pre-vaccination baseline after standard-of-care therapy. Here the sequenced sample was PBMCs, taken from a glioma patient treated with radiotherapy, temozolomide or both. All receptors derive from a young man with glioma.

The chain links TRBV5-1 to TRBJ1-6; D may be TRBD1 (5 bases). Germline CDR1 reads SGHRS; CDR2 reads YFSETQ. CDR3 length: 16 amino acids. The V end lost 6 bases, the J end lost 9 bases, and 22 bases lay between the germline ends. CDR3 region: CASTPGDVGRGSPLHF. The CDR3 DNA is TGCGCCAGCACCCCCGGTGATGTAGGGAGGGGTTCACCCCTCCACTTT.

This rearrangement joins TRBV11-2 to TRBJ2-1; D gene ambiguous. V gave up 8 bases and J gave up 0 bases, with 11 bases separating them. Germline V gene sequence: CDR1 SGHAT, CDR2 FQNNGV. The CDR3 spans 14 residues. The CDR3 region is CASGRGGSYNEQFF. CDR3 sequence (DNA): TGTGCCAGCGGCCGTGGTGGCTCCTACAATGAGCAGTTCTTC. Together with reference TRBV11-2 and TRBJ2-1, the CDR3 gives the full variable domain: EAGVAQSPRYKIIEKRQSVAFWCNPISGHATLYWYQQILGQGPKLLIQFQNNGVVDDSQLPKDRFSAERLKGVDSTLKIQPAKLEDSAVYLCASGRGGSYNEQFFGPGTRLTVL.

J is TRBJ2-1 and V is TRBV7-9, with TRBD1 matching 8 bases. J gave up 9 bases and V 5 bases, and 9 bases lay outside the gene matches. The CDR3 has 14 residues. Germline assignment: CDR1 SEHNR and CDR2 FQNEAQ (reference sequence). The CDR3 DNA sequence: TGTGCCAGCAGCGGTCCGCAGGGGGCCCGTGAGCAGTTCTTC. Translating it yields CASSGPQGAREQFF. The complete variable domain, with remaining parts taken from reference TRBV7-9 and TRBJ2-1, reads DTGVSQNPRHKITKRGQNVTFRCDPISEHNRLYWYRQTLGQGPEFLTYFQNEAQLEKSRLLSDRFSAERPKGSFSTLEIQRTEQGDSAMYLCASSGPQGAREQFFGPGTRLTVL.

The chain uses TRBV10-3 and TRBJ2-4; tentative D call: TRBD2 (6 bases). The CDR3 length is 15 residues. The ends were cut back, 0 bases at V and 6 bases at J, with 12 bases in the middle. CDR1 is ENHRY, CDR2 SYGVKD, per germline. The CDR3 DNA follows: TGTGCCATCAGTGAGTCAGGGCGGGAACGAAACATTCAGTACTTC. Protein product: CAISESGRERNIQYF.

The CDR3 protein is CASSRPNTEAFF. The CDR3 nucleotides are TGCGCCAGCAGTAGGCCTAACACTGAAGCTTTCTTT. The rearrangement joins TRBV10-1 to TRBJ1-1; D uncertain. From germline, CDR1 is WNHNN and CDR2 SYGVQD (reference sequence). This CDR3 comprises 12 residues. V was pared by 5 bases and J by 2 bases, with 6 bases between.

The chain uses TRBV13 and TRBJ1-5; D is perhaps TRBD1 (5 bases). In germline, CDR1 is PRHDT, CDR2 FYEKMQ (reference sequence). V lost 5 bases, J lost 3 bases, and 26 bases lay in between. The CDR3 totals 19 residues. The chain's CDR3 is CASSRVGTFLGKLNQPQHF. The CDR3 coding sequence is TGTGCCAGCAGCCGCGTTGGGACGTTTTTGGGAAAACTCAATCAGCCCCAGCATTTT.

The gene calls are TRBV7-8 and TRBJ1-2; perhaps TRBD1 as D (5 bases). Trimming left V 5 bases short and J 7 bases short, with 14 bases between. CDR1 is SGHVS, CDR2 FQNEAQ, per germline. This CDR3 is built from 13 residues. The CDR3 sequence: CASSPAMRGGYTF. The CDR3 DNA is TGTGCCAGCAGCCCGGCAATGAGGGGTGGCTACACCTTC.

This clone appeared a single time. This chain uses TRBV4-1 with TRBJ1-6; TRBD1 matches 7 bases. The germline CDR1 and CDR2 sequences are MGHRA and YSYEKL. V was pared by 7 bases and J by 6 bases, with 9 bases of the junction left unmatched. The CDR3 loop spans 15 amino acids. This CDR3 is CASKDRSGANSPLHF. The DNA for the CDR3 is TGCGCCAGCAAGGACAGGTCAGGGGCTAATTCACCCCTCCACTTT.

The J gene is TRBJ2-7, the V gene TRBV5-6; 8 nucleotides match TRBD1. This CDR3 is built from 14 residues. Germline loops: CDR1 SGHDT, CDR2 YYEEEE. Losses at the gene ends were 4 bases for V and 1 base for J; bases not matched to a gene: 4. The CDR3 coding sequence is TGTGCCAGCAGCCAAGACAGGGGTTCCTACGAGCAGTACTTC. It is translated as CASSQDRGSYEQYF.

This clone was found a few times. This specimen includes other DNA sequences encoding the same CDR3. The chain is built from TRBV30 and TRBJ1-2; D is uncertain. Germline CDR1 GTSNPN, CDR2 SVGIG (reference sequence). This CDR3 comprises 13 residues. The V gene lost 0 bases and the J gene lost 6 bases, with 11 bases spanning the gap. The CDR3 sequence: CAWSVKGSNGYTF. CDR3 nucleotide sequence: TGTGCCTGGAGTGTGAAGGGATCGAATGGCTACACCTTC.

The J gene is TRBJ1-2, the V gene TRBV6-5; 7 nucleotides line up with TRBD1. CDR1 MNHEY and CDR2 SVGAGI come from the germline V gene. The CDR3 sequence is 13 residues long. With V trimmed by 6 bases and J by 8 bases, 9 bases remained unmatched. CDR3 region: CASSRDRDGGYTF. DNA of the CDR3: TGTGCCAGCAGCCGCGACAGGGACGGGGGCTACACCTTC.

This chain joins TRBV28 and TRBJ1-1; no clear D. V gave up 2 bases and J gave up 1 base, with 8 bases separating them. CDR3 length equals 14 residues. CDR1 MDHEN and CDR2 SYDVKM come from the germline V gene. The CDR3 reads CASSLGGSNTEAFF. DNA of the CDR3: TGTGCCAGCAGTTTAGGAGGGTCGAACACTGAAGCTTTCTTT.

The CDR3 bases are TGTGCCAGCAGGCGTCCCGGGACAGGGTTGGGCACTGAAGCTTTCTTT. This sequence encodes CASRRPGTGLGTEAFF. This chain links TRBV27 with TRBJ1-1; 9 nucleotides match TRBD1. CDR3 length: 16 residues. Unmatched junction bases numbered 12, after V lost 6 bases and J lost 4 bases. Germline loops: CDR1 MNHEY, CDR2 SMNVEV (reference sequence).

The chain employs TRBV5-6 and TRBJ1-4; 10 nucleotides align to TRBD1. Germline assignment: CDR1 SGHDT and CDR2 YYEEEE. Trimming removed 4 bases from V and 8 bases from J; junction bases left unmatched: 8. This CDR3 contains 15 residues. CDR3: CASSLSGTGDEKLFF. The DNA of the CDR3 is TGTGCCAGCAGCCTTTCAGGGACAGGGGACGAAAAACTGTTTTTT.

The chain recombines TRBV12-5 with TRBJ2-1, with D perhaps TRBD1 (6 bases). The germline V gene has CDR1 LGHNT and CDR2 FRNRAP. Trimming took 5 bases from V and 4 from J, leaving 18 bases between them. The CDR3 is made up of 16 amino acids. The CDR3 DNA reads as TGTGCTAGTGGTCAAACAGGGCAGTTGGGTTACAATGAGCAGTTCTTC. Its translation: CASGQTGQLGYNEQFF.

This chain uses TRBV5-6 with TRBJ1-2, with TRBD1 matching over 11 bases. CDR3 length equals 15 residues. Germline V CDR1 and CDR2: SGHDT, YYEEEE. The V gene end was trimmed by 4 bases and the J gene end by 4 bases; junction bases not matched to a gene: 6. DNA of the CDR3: TGTGCCAGCAGCAAGGGACAGGGGGGCACCTATGGCTACACCTTC. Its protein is CASSKGQGGTYGYTF.

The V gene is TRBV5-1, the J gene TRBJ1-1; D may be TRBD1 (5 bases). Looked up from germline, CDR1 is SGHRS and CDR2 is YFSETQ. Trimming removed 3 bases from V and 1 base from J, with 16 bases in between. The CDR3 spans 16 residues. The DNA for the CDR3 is TGCGCCAGCAGCTGGGAGGCGGGACTCGCGAACACTGAAGCTTTCTTT. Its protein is CASSWEAGLANTEAFF.

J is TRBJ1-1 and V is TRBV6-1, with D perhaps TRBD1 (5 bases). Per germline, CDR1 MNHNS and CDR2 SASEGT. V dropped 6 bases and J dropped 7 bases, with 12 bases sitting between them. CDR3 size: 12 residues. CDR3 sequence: CASRRGLIEAFF. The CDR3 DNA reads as TGTGCCAGCAGGAGGGGACTTATTGAAGCTTTCTTT.

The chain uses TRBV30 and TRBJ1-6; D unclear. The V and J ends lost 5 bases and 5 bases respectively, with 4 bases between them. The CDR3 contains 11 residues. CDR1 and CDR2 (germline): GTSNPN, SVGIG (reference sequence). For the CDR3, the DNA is TGTGCCTGGCAGGATAATTCACCCCTCCACTTT. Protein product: CAWQDNSPLHF.

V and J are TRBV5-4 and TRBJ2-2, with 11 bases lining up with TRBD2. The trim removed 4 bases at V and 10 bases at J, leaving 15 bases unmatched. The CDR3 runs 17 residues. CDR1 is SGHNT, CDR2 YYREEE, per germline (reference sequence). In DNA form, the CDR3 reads TGTGCCAGCAGCACCGGTGGTAGCGGGGGGGGTTCGGAGGAGCTGTTTTTT. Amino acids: CASSTGGSGGGSEELFF.

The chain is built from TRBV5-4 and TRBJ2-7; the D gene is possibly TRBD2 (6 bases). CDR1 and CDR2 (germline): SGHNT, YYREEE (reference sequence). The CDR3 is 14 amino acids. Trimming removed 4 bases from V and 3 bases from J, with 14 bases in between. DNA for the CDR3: TGTGCCAGCAGCCCGGGACTGGCTCTCTACGAGCAGTACTTC. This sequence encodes CASSPGLALYEQYF.

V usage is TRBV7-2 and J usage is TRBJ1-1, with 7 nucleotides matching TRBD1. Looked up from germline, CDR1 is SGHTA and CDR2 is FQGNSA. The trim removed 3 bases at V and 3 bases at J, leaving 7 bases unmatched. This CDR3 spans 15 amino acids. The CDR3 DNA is TGTGCCAGCAGCTTGGGAGGGGGCGAGGACACTGAAGCTTTCTTT. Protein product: CASSLGGGEDTEAFF.

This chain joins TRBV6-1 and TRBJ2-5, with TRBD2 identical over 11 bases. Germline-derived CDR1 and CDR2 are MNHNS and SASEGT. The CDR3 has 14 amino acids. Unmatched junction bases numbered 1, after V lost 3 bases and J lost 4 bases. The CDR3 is CASSDLAGGETQYF. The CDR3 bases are TGTGCCAGCAGTGATCTAGCGGGAGGAGAGACCCAGTACTTC.

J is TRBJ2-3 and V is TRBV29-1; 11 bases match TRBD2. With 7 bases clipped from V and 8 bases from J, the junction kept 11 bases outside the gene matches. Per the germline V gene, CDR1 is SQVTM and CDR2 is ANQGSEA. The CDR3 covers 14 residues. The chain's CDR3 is CSAWGTSGSPTQYF. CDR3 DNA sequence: TGCAGCGCTTGGGGAACTAGCGGGAGCCCTACGCAGTATTTT.

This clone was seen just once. This CDR3 is CASSPPGTVNEQFF. CDR3 DNA: TGTGCCAGCTCCCCCCCCGGGACAGTCAATGAGCAGTTCTTC. The chain recombines TRBV18 with TRBJ2-1, with 7 positions matching TRBD1. Per germline, CDR1 KGHSH and CDR2 LQKENI. J lost 6 bases, V lost 6 bases, and 8 bases had no gene match. The CDR3 runs 14 residues.

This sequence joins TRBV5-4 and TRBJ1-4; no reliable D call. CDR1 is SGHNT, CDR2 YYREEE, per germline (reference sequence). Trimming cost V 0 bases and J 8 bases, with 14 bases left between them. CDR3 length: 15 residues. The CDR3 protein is CASSLGGAMEEKLFF. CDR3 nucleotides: TGTGCCAGCAGCTTGGGGGGTGCCATGGAGGAAAAACTGTTTTTT.

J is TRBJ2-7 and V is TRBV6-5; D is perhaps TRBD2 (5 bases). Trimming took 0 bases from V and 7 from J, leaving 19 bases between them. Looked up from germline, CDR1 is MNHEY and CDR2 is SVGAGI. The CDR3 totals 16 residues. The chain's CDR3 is CASSYSREAVLWEQYF. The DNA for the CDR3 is TGTGCCAGCAGTTACTCTAGGGAAGCGGTCTTGTGGGAGCAGTACTTC.